The T cell receptor beta chain described here comes from a study of technical replicates of blood from a few donors. V lost 6 bases and J 2 bases, leaving 16 bases between the germline ends. The CDR3 contains 15 residues. Per the germline V gene, CDR1 is SNHLY and CDR2 is FYNNEI. Assay: immunoSEQ multiplex PCR; the TCRdb copy retains only in-frame clones and omits some. Of 91,000 or so clones listed, 95% are singletons. The TCR sequence derives from a human donor in good health. Sequencing was performed on T cells isolated from PBMCs. The V and J genes are TRBV2 and TRBJ2-5, with a tentative D call TRBD2 (6 bases). The CDR3 is CASRVAGGGQETQYF. The CDR3 bases are TGTGCCAGCAGGGTGGCAGGCGGAGGGCAAGAGACCCAGTACTTC.